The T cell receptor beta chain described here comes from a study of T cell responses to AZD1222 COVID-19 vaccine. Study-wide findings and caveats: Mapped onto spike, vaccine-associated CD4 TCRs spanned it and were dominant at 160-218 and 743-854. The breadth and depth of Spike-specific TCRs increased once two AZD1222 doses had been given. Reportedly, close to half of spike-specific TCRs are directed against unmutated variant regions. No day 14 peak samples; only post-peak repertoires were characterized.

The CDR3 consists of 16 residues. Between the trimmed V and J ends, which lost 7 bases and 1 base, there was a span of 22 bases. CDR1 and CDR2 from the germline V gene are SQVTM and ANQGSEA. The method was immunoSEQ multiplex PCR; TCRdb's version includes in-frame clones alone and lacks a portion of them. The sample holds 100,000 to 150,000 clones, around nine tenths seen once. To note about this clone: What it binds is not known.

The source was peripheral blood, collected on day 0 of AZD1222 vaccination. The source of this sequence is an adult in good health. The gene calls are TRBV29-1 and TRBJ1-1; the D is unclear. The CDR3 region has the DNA TGCAGCGGAAAAAAAAGTGTAACAGCATGGAACACTGAAGCTTTCTTT. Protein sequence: CSGKKSVTAWNTEAFF.